The 15 T cell receptor beta chains below come from one sample, sequenced in a study of control samples from healthy donors and cancer patients. Profiled with immunoSEQ multiplex PCR; TCRdb holds only in-frame clones, not every one. The repertoire holds about 140,000 clones, with 75% to 95% as singletons. Sequenced material: blood. Every receptor here comes from a man aged 25 to 40 in good health.

The rearrangement uses TRBV6-5 and TRBJ2-2; D is undetermined. The CDR3 is 16 amino acids. Germline CDR1 reads MNHEY; CDR2 reads SVGAGI. V was cut by 0 bases and J by 1 base, with 9 bases left in between. Here the CDR3 reads CASSYSYQENTGELFF. CDR3 bases: TGTGCCAGCAGTTACTCGTATCAGGAGAACACCGGGGAGCTGTTTTTT.

The gene calls are TRBV19 and TRBJ1-2; 9 bases agree with TRBD1. Germline loops: CDR1 LNHDA, CDR2 SQIVND (reference sequence). The junction had 4 bases not matched to a gene; V was cut back by 3 bases and J by 2 bases. This CDR3 contains 15 residues. CDR3 sequence: CASSIEQGANYGYTF. DNA of the CDR3: TGTGCCAGTAGTATTGAACAGGGGGCCAACTATGGCTACACCTTC.

This clone has just one count. The J gene is TRBJ1-2, the V gene TRBV28, with 11 bases that match TRBD1. V trimming: 3 bases; J trimming: 8 bases; junction bases outside the gene matches: 5. The germline V gene has CDR1 MDHEN and CDR2 SYDVKM. CDR3 size: 14 residues. CDR3 residues: CASSLVDRGRGYTF. CDR3 DNA sequence: TGTGCCAGCAGTTTGGTGGACAGGGGGCGAGGCTACACCTTC.

This chain joins TRBV11-3 and TRBJ1-1; TRBD1 might be the D (5 bases). This CDR3 region has 12 residues. The ends were cut back, 5 bases at V and 11 bases at J, with 15 bases in the middle. Germline V lookup: CDR1 SGHNT, CDR2 YENEEA. The chain's CDR3 is CASSTRGLPAFF. The CDR3 DNA sequence: TGTGCCAGCAGCACGCGGGGACTCCCCGCTTTCTTT.

The chain links TRBV19 to TRBJ1-5; perhaps TRBD1 as D (5 bases). Germline V gives CDR1 LNHDA, CDR2 SQIVND (reference sequence). Trimming removed 3 bases from V and 9 bases from J, with 12 bases in between. The CDR3 runs to 13 residues. CDR3 sequence: CASSISGGTPQHF. Here the CDR3 DNA reads TGTGCCAGTAGTATCTCGGGGGGTACGCCCCAGCATTTT.

V is TRBV27 and J is TRBJ2-3, with D uncertain. The CDR3 is 13 amino acids. The germline V and J ends were trimmed by 5 bases and 6 bases, with 12 bases remaining between them. Looked up from germline, CDR1 is MNHEY and CDR2 is SMNVEV (reference sequence). The CDR3 DNA follows: TGTGCCAGCAGTCCTCTACTGGGTGATACGCAGTATTTT. This gives the protein CASSPLLGDTQYF.

The V call is TRBV21-1, the J call TRBJ2-2; the listed D gene, TRBD2, was not tested against the DNA. TRBV21-1 is labeled a pseudogene. The CDR3 runs 16 residues. The CDR3 reads CASSISAGQNTGELFF. For the CDR3, the DNA is TGTGCCAGCAGCATATCGGCGGGGCAGAACACCGGGGAGCTGTTTTTT.

The gene calls are TRBV6-5 and TRBJ1-5; tentatively, D is TRBD1 (5 bases). CDR1 and CDR2 (germline): MNHEY, SVGAGI. This CDR3 comprises 14 residues. V was pared by 6 bases and J by 3 bases, with 12 bases between. The CDR3 loop is CASRGRSTNQPQHF. In nucleotides, the CDR3 is TGTGCCAGCAGGGGACGGTCGACCAATCAGCCCCAGCATTTT.

V usage is TRBV15 and J usage is TRBJ1-3; 8 nucleotides match TRBD1. CDR1 and CDR2 from the germline V gene are LNHNV and YYDKDF (reference sequence). V gave up 7 bases and J gave up 4 bases; unmatched junction bases: 6. The CDR3 is made up of 14 amino acids. Here the CDR3 reads CATKPGGGGNTIYF. The CDR3 DNA sequence: TGTGCCACCAAACCAGGGGGCGGAGGAAACACCATATATTTT.

The chain links TRBV2 to TRBJ1-4; the D is unclear. Germline CDR1 SNHLY, CDR2 FYNNEI. This CDR3 region has 14 residues. The V end was cut by 8 bases, the J end by 0 bases, with 10 bases between. CDR3 bases: TGTGCCAGCCGCCCCGGCTCAACTAATGAAAAACTGTTTTTT. Its protein product is CASRPGSTNEKLFF. The full variable domain, its missing parts supplied by reference TRBV2 and TRBJ1-4, is EPEVTQTPSHQVTQMGQEVILRCVPISNHLYFYWYRQILGQKVEFLVSFYNNEISEKSEIFDDQFSVERPDGSNFTLKIRSTKLEDSAMYFCASRPGSTNEKLFFGSGTQLSVL.

This clone was seen just once. V usage is TRBV6-5 and J usage is TRBJ1-5, with D possibly TRBD1 on 5 matching bases. Trimming cost V 0 bases and J 11 bases, with 17 bases left between them. Germline lookup yields CDR1 MNHEY and CDR2 SVGAGI. CDR3 size: 15 residues. Written as DNA, the CDR3 is TGTGCCAGCAGTTACTCGGGGACGGCCCGTGAAGCCCAGCATTTT. Translation: CASSYSGTAREAQHF.

The V and J genes are TRBV2 and TRBJ1-5; D uncertain. Germline loops: CDR1 SNHLY, CDR2 FYNNEI. CDR3 length equals 15 residues. Trimming removed 7 bases at V and 2 bases at J, with 15 bases between. The CDR3 coding sequence is TGTGCCAGCATCAGGACCCTCGGGGGCAATCAGCCCCAGCATTTT. The encoded protein is CASIRTLGGNQPQHF.

This chain links TRBV7-2 with TRBJ2-7, with 10 bases identical to TRBD2. Germline CDR1 reads SGHTA; CDR2 reads FQGNSA. V trimming: 0 bases; J trimming: 5 bases; junction bases outside the gene matches: 10. The CDR3 is made up of 17 amino acids. The CDR3 reads CASSLAGTAGGRNEQYF. CDR3 DNA sequence: TGTGCCAGCAGCTTAGCTGGGACAGCGGGGGGGCGGAACGAGCAGTACTTC.

The chain is built from TRBV6-5 and TRBJ2-7; D possibly corresponds to TRBD1 (6 bases). Germline V CDR1 and CDR2: MNHEY, SVGAGI. This CDR3 spans 14 amino acids. The V end lost 6 bases, the J end lost 5 bases, and 17 bases lay between the germline ends. CDR3 sequence: CASRRTSGVNEQYF. CDR3 sequence (DNA): TGTGCCAGCAGGCGTACATCAGGGGTGAACGAGCAGTACTTC.

The rearrangement links TRBV7-6 to TRBJ2-3; D unclear. V was clipped by 1 base and J by 1 base, with 12 bases between them. Germline assignment: CDR1 SGHVS and CDR2 FNYEAQ. The CDR3 extends over 16 amino acids. CDR3 in amino acids: CASSLVVWSGTDTQYF. The CDR3 DNA follows: TGTGCCAGCAGCTTAGTAGTTTGGAGTGGCACAGATACGCAGTATTTT.